Sequencing of this TCR beta chain was carried out in a study of CD8 T cells in Susac syndrome. The CDR3 is 17 residues long. Looked up from germline, CDR1 is SGDLS and CDR2 is YYNGEE. Trimming took 4 bases from V and 0 from J, leaving 17 bases between them. TCR beta from blood CD8+ and CD4+ T cells was sequenced. Controls comprised healthy donors matched for age and sex. Negative isolation was used for CD8+ and CD4+ T cells, and FACS enrichment was applied to TEMRA cells. An input of about 0.45 to 1 ug of RNA was subjected to reverse transcription using random hexamers. An immunoSEQ multiplex PCR amplified TCR beta CDR3 over 54 Vbeta and 13 Jbeta. MiXCR, run by TCRdb on the immunoSEQ multiplex PCR reads, gives a single entry per CDR3 protein. The sample includes roughly 190,000 distinct CDR3 sequences, 85% to 95% of them seen just once.

This clonotype originated in a human donor in good health. Sequencing was carried out using CD4+ T cells from PBMCs. This chain uses TRBV9 with TRBJ1-3; D is possibly TRBD1 (6 bases). The chain's CDR3 is CASSPRDNGYSGNTIYF. CDR3 nucleotides: TGTGCCAGCAGCCCGCGGGACAACGGTTACTCTGGAAACACCATATATTTT.